A single sample is the source of the 15 T cell receptor beta chains below, sequenced in a study of tumor and adjacent non-tumor tissue in lung cancer. This sample's RNA came from whole unsorted tissue. Distant lung tissue was collected more than 3 cm away from the tumor edge. The library came from three nested PCR rounds adapted from ARM-PCR protocols. From the multiplex PCR reads, TCRdb called clonotypes with MiXCR, one entry per CDR3 protein. The sample carries some 99,000 distinct CDR3 sequences, about 65% recorded once. The sequenced sample was distant non-tumor lung tissue. The source is a man aged 60 to 75 with non-small cell lung cancer.

The J gene is TRBJ1-2, the V gene TRBV28; D is perhaps TRBD1 (5 bases). With 8 bases removed from V and 2 bases from J, the gap between germline ends came to 18 bases. Germline V lookup: CDR1 MDHEN, CDR2 SYDVKM. The CDR3 contains 15 residues. The CDR3: CASFTPGTGNYGYTF. DNA of the CDR3: TGTGCCAGCTTTACTCCCGGGACTGGGAACTATGGCTACACCTTC.

This chain uses TRBV28 with TRBJ1-5; no clear D. Trimming took off 9 bases at V and 7 bases at J, with 10 bases between the two ends. There are 11 residues in the CDR3. Germline CDR1 is MDHEN and CDR2 is SYDVKM. The CDR3 region is CARSSEQPQHF. CDR3 DNA sequence: TGTGCCAGGTCTTCCGAGCAGCCCCAGCATTTT.

As concerns this clonotype: One end of the junction is discordant with germline, which a read error may explain. This chain links TRBV12-3 or TRBV12-4 with TRBJ2-3; unclear D gene. This CDR3 region has 13 residues. The CDR3 coding sequence is TGTGCCAGTAGTGCGTCAGGACCAGATATGCAGTATTTT. Its translation: CASSASGPDMQYF.

This clonotype appeared a single time. One end of the junction varies from germline; a read error may be responsible. This chain connects TRBV28 to TRBJ2-2, with D possibly TRBD2 on 6 matching bases. The CDR3 covers 14 residues. Germline CDR1 reads MDHEN; CDR2 reads SYDVKM. The CDR3 sequence: CASSRDSVVGELSF. In DNA form, the CDR3 reads TGTGCCAGCAGTAGGGACTCTGTGGTCGGGGAGCTGTCTTTT.

To note about this clonotype: A much larger clone lies a single base off, so this may be a read error. This likely comes from a read error, as the CDR3 has no conserved phenylalanine or tryptophan at its end. The V and J genes are TRBV12-3 or TRBV12-4 and TRBJ1-1; 8 bases agree with TRBD1. The ends lost 6 bases at V and 0 bases at J; junction bases unmatched: 6. The CDR3 runs 15 residues. CDR3 in amino acids: CASRADREVNTEAFS. The CDR3 bases are TGTGCCAGCAGAGCGGACAGGGAAGTGAACACTGAAGCTTTCTCT.

As regards this clonotype: One end of the junction does not line up with germline, which may come from a read error. The rearrangement uses TRBV12-3 or TRBV12-4 and TRBJ2-7, with a tentative D call TRBD1 (6 bases). This CDR3 region has 13 residues. CDR3 sequence (DNA): TGTGCCAGCAGTTCGGTGACAGGAGGCGAGCAGTGCTTC. Translated, it gives CASSSVTGGEQCF.

Turning to this clonotype: An end of the junction does not agree with germline; a read error may underlie this. The rearrangement joins TRBV4-2 to TRBJ2-1; 9 bases are shared with TRBD2. Germline V CDR1 and CDR2: LGHNA, YNFKEQ. The CDR3 sequence is 16 residues long. The CDR3, as DNA: TGTGCCAGCAGCCAAACCGGGAGTAGCGGGAGTGATGAACAGTTCTTC. Its translation is CASSQTGSSGSDEQFF.

Details on this clonotype: Because it lacks the conserved phenylalanine or tryptophan at the end, this CDR3 is likely a read error. It is unclear where the CDR3 begins or ends on the DNA, so no DNA is shown, and the CDR3 is as TCRdb lists it. The CDR3 is CSIYLAHTYEQYL. The rearrangement joins TRBV29-1 to TRBJ2-7. Germline values: CDR1 SQVTM, CDR2 ANQGSEA. From its first to its last residue, the CDR3 has 13 amino acids.

This clonotype appeared many times. The chain carries TRBV4-1 and TRBJ1-5; 9 bases agree with TRBD1. From germline, CDR1 is MGHRA and CDR2 YSYEKL. V lost 1 base and J lost 6; bases outside the gene matches: 1. CDR3 size: 14 residues. CDR3 region: CASSQGQGVQPQHF. Here the CDR3 DNA reads TGCGCCAGCAGCCAAGGACAGGGGGTTCAGCCCCAGCATTTT.

Comment on this clonotype: A read error may produce the germline difference seen at one junction end. The chain recombines TRBV29-1 with TRBJ2-2; D may correspond to TRBD1 or TRBD2 (5 bases each). The CDR3 is made up of 11 amino acids. The germline V gene encodes CDR1 SQVTM and CDR2 ANQGSEA. CDR3 sequence (DNA): TGCAGCGTTGTAGCCACCAGGGAGCTTTTTTTT. Translation: CSVVATRELFF.

The CDR3 coding sequence is TGTGCCAGCACATTACGTCTAGCGGCGGGGAATGAGCAGTTCTTC. This encodes CASTLRLAAGNEQFF. This chain uses TRBV6-2 or TRBV6-3 with TRBJ2-1; 7 bases map to TRBD2. CDR1 is MNHEY and CDR2 is SVGEGT in the germline V gene. The CDR3 covers 15 residues. V lost 7 bases, J lost 7 bases, and 13 bases stayed unmatched.

On this clonotype: A junction boundary mismatches the germline segment, possibly from a read error. The gene calls are TRBV12-3 or TRBV12-4 and TRBJ2-1; 12 bases are a match to TRBD2. The CDR3 covers 15 residues. The DNA of the CDR3 is TGTGCCAGCAGTATAGGTCTAGCGGGAGGGGGGGAGCAGCTCTTC. The encoded protein is CASSIGLAGGGEQLF.

This clonotype was observed many times. This sequence joins TRBV7-8 and TRBJ1-1, with D unresolved. Trimming left V 0 bases short and J 2 bases short, with 13 bases between. The germline V gene encodes CDR1 SGHVS and CDR2 FQNEAQ. The CDR3 is 16 amino acids. The CDR3 loop reads CASSLARTRLNTEAFF. CDR3 in DNA: TGTGCCAGCAGCTTAGCTCGGACTCGTCTAAACACTGAAGCTTTCTTT.

This clonotype was picked up many times. The chain links TRBV6-6 to TRBJ1-5; the D gene is possibly TRBD1 (6 bases). The CDR3 loop spans 17 amino acids. CDR1 is MNHNY and CDR2 is SVGAGI in the germline V gene (reference sequence). V lost 0 bases to trimming and J lost 0 bases, with 12 bases between them. CDR3 nucleotide sequence: TGTGCCAGCAGTTACTCGAGGGGGGGACATAGCAATCAGCCCCAGCATTTT. Translation: CASSYSRGGHSNQPQHF.

V is TRBV20-1 and J is TRBJ2-4, with D possibly being TRBD1 or TRBD2 (5 bases each). CDR1 is DFQATT and CDR2 is SNEGSKA in the germline V gene (reference sequence). The CDR3 is 16 amino acids. The V end was cut by 5 bases, the J end by 0 bases, with 17 bases between. CDR3 in amino acids: CSALNRDGLAKNIQYF. In DNA, the CDR3 is TGCAGTGCTTTAAACCGGGACGGACTAGCCAAAAACATTCAGTACTTC.